The 25 T cell receptor beta chains below were found in one sample sequenced in a study of cytotoxic CD8 clonotypes in ibrutinib-treated CLL. This table comes from immunoSEQ multiplex PCR, and its TCRdb copy is limited to in-frame clones, with some not included. The sample carries tens of thousands of clones, over 45% recorded once. Sequenced here: PBMCs, sampled before ibrutinib treatment. The receptors shown here come from a human donor with chronic lymphocytic leukemia.

This clone occurred once. The rearrangement uses TRBV20-1 and TRBJ1-1; no clear D gene. This CDR3 comprises 11 residues. Germline V lookup: CDR1 DFQATT, CDR2 SNEGSKA (reference sequence). Between the trimmed V and J ends, which lost 5 bases and 3 bases, there was a span of 7 bases. CDR3 amino acids: CSAYGDTEAFF. CDR3 sequence (DNA): TGCAGTGCTTACGGCGACACTGAAGCTTTCTTT.

This chain joins TRBV29-1 and TRBJ1-1; D remains ambiguous. The V gene's germline CDR1 is SQVTM and CDR2 ANQGSEA. CDR3 size: 13 residues. V dropped 3 bases and J dropped 1 base, with 9 bases sitting between them. The CDR3 protein is CSVDRGWNTEAFF. For the CDR3, the DNA is TGCAGCGTTGACCGGGGTTGGAACACTGAAGCTTTCTTT. The whole variable domain, filled in from reference TRBV29-1 and TRBJ1-1, reads SAVISQKPSRDICQRGTSLTIQCQVDSQVTMMFWYRQQPGQSLTLIATANQGSEATYESGFVIDKFPISRPNLTFSTLTVSNMSPEDSSIYLCSVDRGWNTEAFFGQGTRLTVV.

This chain connects TRBV9 to TRBJ2-3, with 12 bases that match TRBD2. Unmatched junction bases numbered 4, after V lost 0 bases and J lost 2 bases. The germline V gene has CDR1 SGDLS and CDR2 YYNGEE. This CDR3 region has 17 residues. The CDR3, as DNA: TGTGCCAGCAGCGTAGGACTAGCGGGGGAGTTCACAGATACGCAGTATTTT. As protein: CASSVGLAGEFTDTQYF.

Here the CDR3 DNA reads TGTGCCAGCGTAGGGCAGGTTGGGAACACTGAAGCTTTCTTT. Its translation is CASVGQVGNTEAFF. The chain employs TRBV7-9 and TRBJ1-1; D unresolved. The V end was cut by 8 bases, the J end by 1 base, with 14 bases between. Germline V gives CDR1 SEHNR, CDR2 FQNEAQ (reference sequence). CDR3 length: 14 amino acids.

The chain recombines TRBV7-8 with TRBJ1-2; no definite D call. Trimming took off 5 bases at V and 2 bases at J, with 12 bases between the two ends. The CDR3 consists of 14 residues. Per germline, CDR1 SGHVS and CDR2 FQNEAQ. The CDR3 coding sequence is TGTGCCAGCAGCGAGGGCAGTGTGAACTATGGCTACACCTTC. Its translation: CASSEGSVNYGYTF.

This clone has just a few counts. The chain links TRBV7-9 to TRBJ1-5; D unresolved. Germline V gene sequence: CDR1 SEHNR, CDR2 FQNEAQ (reference sequence). V was cut by 4 bases and J by 9 bases, with 7 bases left in between. The CDR3 is 11 amino acids. In nucleotides, the CDR3 is TGTGCCAGCAGCTCTGAGGGGCCCCAGCATTTT. Translation: CASSSEGPQHF.

This clone was counted only a few times. This chain joins TRBV5-1 and TRBJ2-5; 7 bases agree with TRBD1. V gave up 3 bases and J gave up 2 bases; unmatched junction bases: 4. This CDR3 is built from 14 residues. Germline V gene sequence: CDR1 SGHRS, CDR2 YFSETQ. The CDR3 spells CASSSGQAQETQYF. In DNA form, the CDR3 reads TGCGCCAGCAGCTCCGGACAGGCGCAAGAGACCCAGTACTTC.

The chain couples TRBV7-9 to TRBJ1-5; the match to TRBD1 covers 10 bases. CDR1 and CDR2 from the germline V gene are SEHNR and FQNEAQ (reference sequence). This CDR3 comprises 14 residues. Trimming at V came to 5 bases and at J to 5 bases, leaving 3 bases not matched to a gene. Here the CDR3 reads CASSLDRGHQPQHF. As DNA, the CDR3 is TGTGCCAGCAGCCTCGACAGGGGGCATCAGCCCCAGCATTTT.

This chain links TRBV9 with TRBJ1-1, with D uncertain. Germline V lookup: CDR1 SGDLS, CDR2 YYNGEE. Trimming stripped 1 base from V and 0 bases from J, with 4 bases between. The CDR3 sequence is 13 residues long. The CDR3 sequence: CASSVLMNTEAFF. The CDR3 region has the DNA TGTGCCAGCAGCGTACTCATGAACACTGAAGCTTTCTTT.

This chain links TRBV5-4 with TRBJ2-1; D is unresolved. V lost 0 bases to trimming and J lost 5 bases, with 9 bases between them. Germline lookup yields CDR1 SGHNT and CDR2 YYREEE (reference sequence). CDR3 length: 14 residues. The CDR3 reads CASSLDGTNNEQFF. The DNA of the CDR3 is TGTGCCAGCAGCTTGGACGGCACGAACAATGAGCAGTTCTTC.

This clone occurred a few times. This sequence joins TRBV7-6 and TRBJ1-1, with 7 bases fitting TRBD1. The CDR3 spans 15 residues. Unmatched junction bases numbered 6, after V lost 2 bases and J lost 3 bases. CDR1 is SGHVS, CDR2 FNYEAQ, per germline. The CDR3 reads CASSLSQGGDTEAFF. The CDR3 bases are TGTGCCAGCAGCTTATCCCAGGGGGGCGACACTGAAGCTTTCTTT.

The chain recombines TRBV15 with TRBJ2-3; D not resolved. This CDR3 contains 13 residues. Trimming removed 2 bases at V and 2 bases at J, with 5 bases between. The germline CDR1 and CDR2 sequences are LNHNV and YYDKDF (reference sequence). CDR3 bases: TGTGCCACCAGCAGACTAGTCACAGATACGCAGTATTTT. Protein: CATSRLVTDTQYF.

The chain combines TRBV15 with TRBJ1-5; D remains unclear. CDR3 length: 14 residues. Per the germline V gene, CDR1 is LNHNV and CDR2 is YYDKDF (reference sequence). Trimming took 3 bases from V and 6 from J, leaving 12 bases between them. The chain's CDR3 is CATSRPWPFQPQHF. The CDR3 DNA is TGTGCCACCAGCAGGCCTTGGCCCTTTCAGCCCCAGCATTTT. Full variable domain (rest looked up from reference TRBV15 and TRBJ1-5): DAMVIQNPRYQVTQFGKPVTLSCSQTLNHNVMYWYQQKSSQAPKLLFHYYDKDFNNEADTPDNFQSRRPNTSFCFLDIRSPGLGDTAMYLCATSRPWPFQPQHFGDGTRLSIL.

The genes are TRBV7-6 and TRBJ2-2; weak D call: TRBD1 (5 bases). The CDR3 totals 16 residues. V lost 1 base and J lost 5, with 14 bases in between. Germline values: CDR1 SGHVS, CDR2 FNYEAQ. The CDR3: CASSLVQGSRTGELFF. The CDR3 DNA sequence: TGTGCCAGCAGCTTAGTCCAGGGTTCGAGGACCGGGGAGCTGTTTTTT. The full variable domain, in which reference TRBV7-6 and TRBJ2-2 provide the parts outside the CDR3, is GAGVSQSPRYKVTKRGQDVALRCDPISGHVSLYWYRQALGQGPEFLTYFNYEAQQDKSGLPNDRFSAERPEGSISTLTIQRTEQRDSAMYRCASSLVQGSRTGELFFGEGSRLTVL.

V is TRBV29-1 and J is TRBJ1-1; 8 nucleotides agree with TRBD1. V lost 5 bases to trimming and J lost 1 base; unmatched junction nucleotides: 12. The germline V gene encodes CDR1 SQVTM and CDR2 ANQGSEA. This CDR3 has 16 amino acids. In nucleotides, the CDR3 is TGCAGCGTTTATTTCCAGGGGGCCCGCCCGAACACTGAAGCTTTCTTT. Protein sequence: CSVYFQGARPNTEAFF.

This clone was detected only a few times. This rearrangement joins TRBV9 to TRBJ2-2, with 8 bases fitting TRBD2. The CDR3 totals 16 residues. Losses at the gene ends were 0 bases for V and 0 bases for J; bases not matched to a gene: 1. CDR1 is SGDLS, CDR2 YYNGEE, per germline. CDR3 bases: TGTGCCAGCAGCGTAGCCGGGGGGGCGAACACCGGGGAGCTGTTTTTT. Translation gives CASSVAGGANTGELFF.

The chain couples TRBV18 to TRBJ2-3; 7 nucleotides align to TRBD2. The germline V gene encodes CDR1 KGHSH and CDR2 LQKENI. The CDR3 sequence is 14 residues long. The V segment lost 3 bases and the J segment 10 bases; nucleotides outside the gene matches: 10. The CDR3 loop is CASSPRGLVLSQYF. The CDR3, as DNA: TGTGCCAGCTCACCCCGTGGACTAGTATTGTCGCAGTATTTT.

The chain carries TRBV25-1 and TRBJ2-5; 13 bases line up with TRBD2. The CDR3 consists of 16 residues. The V gene's germline CDR1 is MGHDK and CDR2 SYGVNS. J gave up 2 bases and V 4 bases, and 4 bases lay outside the gene matches. This chain's CDR3 is CASSAGLAGAQETQYF. In DNA, the CDR3 is TGTGCCAGCAGTGCTGGACTAGCGGGGGCTCAAGAGACCCAGTACTTC.

This chain joins TRBV7-2 and TRBJ1-1; maybe TRBD1 (5 bases). This CDR3 has 15 amino acids. Germline V gene data show CDR1 as SGHTA and CDR2 as FQGNSA. Trimming removed 2 bases at V and 0 bases at J, with 10 bases between. The CDR3 here is CASSLSGTLNTEAFF. DNA of the CDR3: TGTGCCAGCAGCTTATCTGGGACGCTGAACACTGAAGCTTTCTTT.

The rearrangement links TRBV7-9 to TRBJ2-1; D gene ambiguous. The germline V and J ends were trimmed by 4 bases and 0 bases, with 13 bases remaining between them. This CDR3 contains 16 residues. Germline assignment: CDR1 SEHNR and CDR2 FQNEAQ (reference sequence). The CDR3 DNA reads TGTGCCAGCAGCTCAGACCCGAGGAGCTCCTACAATGAGCAGTTCTTC. It codes for CASSSDPRSSYNEQFF.

This clone is a singleton in its sample. The V gene is TRBV9, the J gene TRBJ1-4, with D perhaps matching TRBD1 (5 bases). The length of the CDR3 is 15 residues. Germline lookup yields CDR1 SGDLS and CDR2 YYNGEE. V was trimmed by 0 bases and J by 6 bases, leaving 12 bases between them. The CDR3 bases are TGTGCCAGCAGCGTAGGGAGGGGCGTGGATGAAAAACTGTTTTTT. This gives the protein CASSVGRGVDEKLFF.

This clone appeared a few times. V usage is TRBV19 and J usage is TRBJ1-6; weak D call: TRBD1 (5 bases). This CDR3 is built from 14 residues. V was cut by 6 bases and J by 5 bases, with 11 bases left in between. Germline-derived CDR1 and CDR2 are LNHDA and SQIVND (reference sequence). CDR3 nucleotide sequence: TGTGCCAGTAGCTTCGGGGGAGATAATTCACCCCTCCACTTT. Its protein product is CASSFGGDNSPLHF.

The genes are TRBV4-2 and TRBJ1-2; maybe TRBD1 (6 bases). Germline values: CDR1 LGHNA, CDR2 YNFKEQ. V was clipped by 0 bases and J by 8 bases, with 10 bases between them. The CDR3 extends over 13 amino acids. Here the CDR3 DNA reads TGTGCCAGCAGCCAAGATCAGGGGCGAGGCTACACCTTC. Encoded protein: CASSQDQGRGYTF.

The chain uses TRBV5-3 and TRBJ2-1, with 11 nucleotides matching TRBD2. TRBV5-3 is labeled an ORF, and its function is uncertain. V lost 4 bases to trimming and J lost 7 bases; unmatched junction nucleotides: 16. CDR3 length: 18 residues. CDR3 in amino acids: CARSPSRLAGGPHNEQFF. The CDR3 DNA is TGTGCCAGAAGCCCCTCCCGGCTAGCGGGGGGTCCTCATAATGAGCAGTTCTTC.

The genes are TRBV4-1 and TRBJ1-1; D is unclear. The V end was cut by 3 bases, the J end by 0 bases, with 8 bases between. The CDR3 runs to 14 residues. Per the germline V gene, CDR1 is MGHRA and CDR2 is YSYEKL. The CDR3 region is CASSHAKLNTEAFF. The CDR3 region has the DNA TGCGCCAGCAGCCATGCTAAATTGAACACTGAAGCTTTCTTT.